This T cell receptor beta chain was sequenced for a study of blood T cell repertoires in COVID-19. V gave up 8 bases and J gave up 5 bases; unmatched junction bases: 7. This CDR3 is 13 amino acids long. Germline CDR1 reads LNHDA; CDR2 reads SQIVND (reference sequence). Clinical history reported by participants formed the basis on which cohorts were assigned. Authors' analysis steps: Scientists estimated how many nucleated cells there were by amplifying reference gene primers. TCRdb's table, derived via immunoSEQ multiplex PCR, lists solely in-frame clones and lacks some. The DNA gave D and trimming, while V, J and clone size come from that table. This sample yields roughly 340,000 clones, of which around 91% are seen a single time; around 1% belongs to the top ten.

This chain uses TRBV19 with TRBJ1-2, with TRBD1 matching 8 bases. Sequenced input: PBMCs or T cells enriched from blood (not recorded which). This sequence was found in a man aged 18-30 years who had recovered from COVID-19. The chain's CDR3 is CASSRQGLYGYTF. CDR3 bases: TGTGCCAGTTCCCGACAGGGGTTATATGGCTACACCTTC.